A selection of T cell receptor beta chains follows, all from one sample in a study of beta chain features in type 1 diabetes. Libraries were prepared by immunoSEQ multiplex PCR; TCRdb keeps only in-frame clonotypes and omits some of them. Of about 700,000 clones listed, 13% were seen once; the top ten hold 0.022%. Source material: naive CD4+ T cells from blood. The receptors here all came from a man between 18 and 29 years old with type 1 diabetes. The CDR3 runs from the conserved cysteine through the conserved F or W. The order of the fields is V gene, J gene, D gene, clone size, CDR3 DNA, CDR3 protein. D genes are given only for firm matches. For some rows the clone size is stated as once, few or many, or as a class when expanded; others skip it.

TRBV27,TRBJ2-2,NA,NA,TGTGCCAGCAGCCAATGGGCAGGGGCCTTCACCGGGGAGCTGTTTTTT,CASSQWAGAFTGELFF
TRBV25-1,TRBJ1-2,TRBD1,few,TGTGCCAGCAGCACTGAGAACATTGACAGGGGATCTAACTATGGCTACACCTTC,CASSTENIDRGSNYGYTF
TRBV27,TRBJ2-7,NA,NA,TGTGCCAGCAGTTTCTGGGGGGCCCAACCCTACGAGCAGTACTTC,CASSFWGAQPYEQYF
TRBV5-1,TRBJ2-6,NA,few,TGCGCCAGCAGCTTACCCCCTACCTCTTATGGGGCCAACGTCCTGACTTTC,CASSLPPTSYGANVLTF
TRBV4-1,TRBJ1-5,NA,NA,TGCGCCAGCAGCCAAGATCGGTCTGATAATCAGCCCCAGCATTTT,CASSQDRSDNQPQHF
TRBV4-1,TRBJ2-1,TRBD2,few,TGCGCCAGCAGCCAAGACGGAGTCCCGGGACTAGCAGGGAATGAGCAGTTCTTC,CASSQDGVPGLAGNEQFF
TRBV7-9,TRBJ1-2,NA,few,TGTGCCAGCAGCAAAAGAGATAACTATGGCTACACCTTC,CASSKRDNYGYTF
TRBV19,TRBJ1-2,NA,few,TGTGCCAGTAATCCCGTCGACAGGACCTCTGGCTACACCTTC,CASNPVDRTSGYTF
TRBV4-1,TRBJ2-2,TRBD2,NA,TGCGCCAGCAGCCCACGAATACCGGGAGGTAAAACCGGGGAGCTGTTTTTT,CASSPRIPGGKTGELFF
TRBV9,TRBJ2-5,TRBD1,few,TGTGCCAGCAGCGTAGGTACAGGGGAGAAAGAGACCCAGTACTTC,CASSVGTGEKETQYF
TRBV10-3,TRBJ2-7,TRBD1,few,TGTGCCATCAGTGAGCCGACAGGGCTCTACGAGCAGTACTTC,CAISEPTGLYEQYF
TRBV25-1,TRBJ2-7,TRBD2,few,TGTGCCAGCAGTGGCGGGGGAGGGAGGGAGCAGTACTTC,CASSGGGGREQYF
TRBV30,TRBJ1-1,NA,few,TGTGCCTGGAGTGAGCAGGGTAGCACTGAAGCTTTCTTT,CAWSEQGSTEAFF
TRBV14,TRBJ1-1,NA,NA,TGTGCCAGCAGTAGGAACACTGAAGCTTTCTTT,CASSRNTEAFF
TRBV7-2,TRBJ1-2,NA,NA,TGTGCCAGCAGCTTAGGGCTCAGCGGGGGCTATGGCTACACCTTC,CASSLGLSGGYGYTF
TRBV27,TRBJ2-6,NA,NA,TGTGCCAGCAGTTTTGGGGGGCCAGTGGCCAACGTCCTGACTTTC,CASSFGGPVANVLTF
TRBV18,TRBJ2-5,NA,few,TGTGCCAGCTCACCATCCGCCTTGGAGACCCAGTACTTC,CASSPSALETQYF
TRBV7-2,TRBJ2-3,NA,NA,TGTGCCAGCAGCTTTATACGGGGTGGGGATACGCAGTATTTT,CASSFIRGGDTQYF
TRBV9,TRBJ1-5,NA,few,TGTGCCAGCAGCGTAAGTATGGAGCAGCCCCAGCATTTT,CASSVSMEQPQHF
TRBV30,TRBJ2-5,NA,NA,TGTGCCTGGACCATGGGGGGTGGCGAGACCCAGTACTTC,CAWTMGGGETQYF
TRBV16,TRBJ1-5,TRBD1,NA,TGTGCCAGCAGCCCGGGACAGGGGTTAAGGAATCAGCCCCAGCATTTT,CASSPGQGLRNQPQHF
TRBV30,TRBJ2-3,NA,few,TGTGCCTGGGGGACTGACACAGATACGCAGTATTTT,CAWGTDTDTQYF
TRBV25-1,TRBJ1-2,TRBD1,few,TGTGCCAGCAGTGACCGAGTAGGGACAGGAGGGTTCTATGGCTACACCTTC,CASSDRVGTGGFYGYTF
TRBV30,TRBJ1-2,NA,few,TGTGCCTGGAGTTCAGTTTACTATGGCTACACCTTC,CAWSSVYYGYTF
TRBV18,TRBJ1-1,NA,few,TGTGCCAGCTCACCACAGGGCGCGGGCACTGAAGCTTTCTTT,CASSPQGAGTEAFF
TRBV18,TRBJ2-4,NA,few,TGTGCCAGCTCACCACCAGAACTAGCCAAAAACATTCAGTACTTC,CASSPPELAKNIQYF
TRBV5-1,TRBJ2-7,NA,NA,TGCGCCAGCAGCTCCCTACCGGGCGGGGCGCCCTACGAGCAGTACTTC,CASSSLPGGAPYEQYF
TRBV18,TRBJ1-4,NA,NA,TGTGCCAGCTCACCCGTGACAGGTGGAGATGAAAAACTGTTTTTT,CASSPVTGGDEKLFF
TRBV19,TRBJ1-5,TRBD1,NA,TGTGCCAGTAGTAACACAGGGGGCGGGAATAGCAATCAGCCCCAGCATTTT,CASSNTGGGNSNQPQHF
TRBV29-1,TRBJ2-7,TRBD1,few,TGCAGCGCGACCCCCTCCGGGACAGGCTCCTACGAGCAGTACTTC,CSATPSGTGSYEQYF
TRBV4-1,TRBJ1-2,NA,NA,TGCGCCAGCAGCCAAGATGCAATATTGGGCTACACCTTC,CASSQDAILGYTF
TRBV27,TRBJ2-2,TRBD1,NA,TGTGCCAGCAGTTTCCAGGGGGCGACCGGGGAGCTGTTTTTT,CASSFQGATGELFF
TRBV25-1,TRBJ1-5,NA,NA,TGTGCCAGCAGTGGGCGGGAATACGTGACGGCCCAGCATTTT,CASSGREYVTAQHF
TRBV6-1,TRBJ2-7,NA,NA,TGTGCCAGCAGTGCCCCCTACGAGCAGTACTTC,CASSAPYEQYF
TRBV9,TRBJ2-1,NA,NA,TGTGCCAGCGGACATCTGAACTACAATGAGCAGTTCTTC,CASGHLNYNEQFF
TRBV2,TRBJ1-1,NA,few,TGTGCCAGCAGAGCCCTCAGGAACACTGAAGCTTTCTTT,CASRALRNTEAFF
TRBV6-1,TRBJ1-2,TRBD1,few,TGTGCCAGCAGTGCCGGGACAGGGGGCTTC,CASSAGTGGF